The clone carrying this TCR beta chain has a handful of counts. What it binds is not known. The CDR3 totals 16 residues. Germline V gives CDR1 SGHRS, CDR2 YFSETQ. Trimming cost V 0 bases and J 2 bases, with 12 bases left between them. The entry originates in a study of somatic mutations in cytotoxic T cells in rheumatoid arthritis. Study-wide points: Nobody adjusted the slight TRBV07 underrepresentation in rheumatoid arthritis patients for multiple comparisons. An increase in CD8+ clonality with age was seen in rheumatoid arthritis patients but not in healthy controls. What antigens the expanded CD8+ clones targeted remained unknown. More than 20% of CD8+ cells belonged to the largest clone in about an eighth of the roughly 65 patients.

Profiled with immunoSEQ multiplex PCR; TCRdb holds only in-frame clones, not every one. The sample contains approximately 21,000 clones, 80% to 90% of which appear only once. Sequenced sample: CD8+ T cells sorted from blood. The TCR comes from an adult with rheumatoid arthritis. The chain is built from TRBV5-1 and TRBJ1-5; D call uncertain. Here the CDR3 DNA reads TGCGCCAGCAGCTTGGAGACCCAAGGTGGCAATCAGCCCCAGCATTTT. Amino acids: CASSLETQGGNQPQHF.